The present entry profiles one T cell receptor (beta chain) with its context. Its antigen is unknown. The sequenced fragment ends 3 residues before the CDR3 boundary, so the rest is inferred from the germline J gene. The CDR3 is 12 amino acids. Per the germline V gene, CDR1 is SGHTA and CDR2 is FQGNSA. This specimen belongs to a study of T cell clonality in common variable immunodeficiency. Study-wide findings and caveats: Reportedly, TCR beta sequences from common variable immunodeficiency showed fewer deletions and N-nucleotide insertions.

Equal genomic DNA amounts from CVID and control samples were sequenced. The assay was immunoSEQ multiplex PCR, and TCRdb's table has in-frame clones only and misses some. The profile covers roughly 57,000 clones, none occurring a single time. This chain joins TRBV7-2 and TRBJ1-2; unclear D gene. The origin of this receptor is a person between 18 and 75 years old in good health. Input material: peripheral blood mononuclear cells. CDR3 sequence reads: CASSFGGLDYTF. Partial CDR3 DNA: TGTGCCAGCAGCTTTGGAGGACTCGAC.